This TCR beta chain was identified during a study of early T cells in non-severe SARS-CoV-2 infection (dated by TCRdb to about 2021). Notes on the research overall: Because TCR sequencing relied on bulk RNA taken from unsorted whole blood, pairing of alpha and beta chains was not possible. On the study overall, not on this receptor specifically: VDJdb matching was skewed toward anti-spike CD8 responses, so virus-specific expansions were likely underestimated and private and CD4 specificities were missed.

This clonotype was observed a few times. This receptor's antigen is unknown. No much larger clone is present one base from it, and per-base qualities are unavailable. Receptors were amplified or captured by 5' RACE. Sequenced using a NextSeq 500. Unique molecular identifiers were attached to individual cDNA molecules in the TCR library protocol so that sequencing error and PCR bias could be corrected. Sequencing covered both TCR alpha and beta chains, and within each sample the abundances of alpha and beta sequences were tightly co-correlated. In the original analysis: V gene, J gene and CDR3 annotation of TCR sequences was performed with Decombinator V4. Expanded TCRs were defined as changing significantly between any two time points under a Poisson model with p below 0.0001. TCR abundances were normalised to the total number of TCRs sequenced per sample and were expressed as counts per million. TRAV1-2 paired with TRAJ12, TRAJ20 or TRAJ33 defined MAIT TCRs, while TRAV10 paired with TRAJ18 defined iNKT TCRs. VDJdb, accessed 1 November 2021, was searched for CMV, EBV and SARS-CoV-2 annotated TCRs, excluding TCRs annotated for multiple antigens. TCRdb redid the processing of the public reads, applying fastp at Q25 and MiXCR, and retained in-frame beta chains. Every entry covers one CDR3 protein and lists the most common genes and DNA from its rows. TCRdb's processing, not the authors', yielded these V and J calls. This sample is represented by tens of thousands of distinct CDR3 sequences; about 8.9% of them were singletons. The ten largest account for around 17% of the sample.

A case-control design nested within a healthcare worker cohort in London, UK, was used, with weekly nasopharyngeal swab PCR tests and blood sampling performed. Healthcare workers were recruited during the week of the UK lockdown, between 23 and 31 March 2020, and followed weekly for up to 16 weeks. Inclusive of the bounding cysteine and phenylalanine, the CDR3 is 14 residues long. Just the 42-base CDR3 DNA is kept, in frame starting at base 1. The germline V gene specifies MNHNS as CDR1 and SASEGT as CDR2. V is cut back by 2 bases and J by 5 bases, with 1 base in the junction unmatched. This sequence originates from an adult who was a healthcare worker with PCR-confirmed SARS-CoV-2 infection or an uninfected control (not recorded which). Sequencing input: whole blood. The V and J segments used are TRBV6-1 and TRBJ2-2, and 8 junctional nucleotides match TRBD1. The CDR3 amino acid sequence is: CASSEYRGTGELFF. The DNA is TGTGCCAGCAGTGAATACAGGGGGACCGGGGAGCTGTTTTTT.